The 24 T cell receptor beta chains below were found in one sample sequenced in a study of blood T cell repertoires in COVID-19. The data were produced by immunoSEQ multiplex PCR, yet TCRdb's version contains in-frame clones alone and is incomplete. The sample includes over 300,000 clones, more than 70% of them seen just once. The sample was peripheral blood. The receptor set was obtained from a man aged 35-49 years with acute or convalescent COVID-19.

The chain couples TRBV11-2 to TRBJ1-2, with 8 bases identical to TRBD1. This CDR3 comprises 13 residues. Unmatched junction bases numbered 8, after V lost 6 bases and J lost 8 bases. Germline V gene data show CDR1 as SGHAT and CDR2 as FQNNGV. The CDR3 loop reads CASRQKDREGYTF. CDR3 coding DNA: TGTGCCAGCAGGCAAAAGGACAGGGAGGGCTACACCTTC.

The chain carries TRBV28 and TRBJ2-1, with TRBD2 matching over 10 bases. J gave up 4 bases and V 3 bases, and 6 bases lay outside the gene matches. The germline CDR1 and CDR2 sequences are MDHEN and SYDVKM. The CDR3 covers 16 residues. CDR3 in DNA: TGTGCCAGCAGTTTTGGAGCGGGAGGGTCATACAATGAGCAGTTCTTC. It is translated as CASSFGAGGSYNEQFF.

J is TRBJ2-1 and V is TRBV6-6; TRBD2 matches at 9 bases. V lost 2 bases and J lost 7; bases outside the gene matches: 9. The CDR3 totals 16 residues. CDR1 and CDR2 from the germline V gene are MNHNY and SVGAGI (reference sequence). This CDR3 reads CASSYTGTSLANEQFF. The DNA of the CDR3 is TGTGCCAGCAGTTACACTGGGACTAGCTTGGCTAATGAGCAGTTCTTC.

The CDR3 coding sequence is TGTGCCAGCAGCCCGGGACAGCTGTTCTACGAGCAGTACTTC. Translated, it gives CASSPGQLFYEQYF. The chain has TRBV9 and TRBJ2-7; 7 bases line up with TRBD1. The CDR3 extends over 14 amino acids. Unmatched junction bases numbered 7, after V lost 4 bases and J lost 3 bases. Per the germline V gene, CDR1 is SGDLS and CDR2 is YYNGEE.

The chain couples TRBV18 to TRBJ2-1; 8 nucleotides agree with TRBD1. Germline assignment: CDR1 KGHSH and CDR2 LQKENI. J was trimmed by 4 bases and V by 5 bases; bases with no gene match: 10. CDR3 length: 16 residues. The CDR3 nucleotides read TGTGCCAGCTCAGCAACCCAGGGGGCGCGGTACAATGAGCAGTTCTTC. This gives the protein CASSATQGARYNEQFF. The full variable domain, completed using reference TRBV18 and TRBJ2-1, is NAGVMQNPRHLVRRRGQEARLRCSPMKGHSHVYWYRQLPEEGLKFMVYLQKENIIDESGMPKERFSAEFPKEGPSILRIQQVVRGDSAAYFCASSATQGARYNEQFFGPGTRLTVL.

This clone turned up a few times. The J gene is TRBJ2-7, the V gene TRBV5-4; 14 nucleotides line up with TRBD2. There are 17 residues in the CDR3. Germline V gene data show CDR1 as SGHNT and CDR2 as YYREEE (reference sequence). V lost 2 bases and J lost 6; bases outside the gene matches: 10. The CDR3 loop reads CASSLGLAGGPSREQYF. The CDR3 region has the DNA TGTGCCAGCAGCTTAGGACTAGCGGGGGGCCCCTCCCGCGAGCAGTACTTC.

This chain connects TRBV4-2 to TRBJ2-5; D uncertain. The CDR3 has 15 amino acids. From germline, CDR1 is LGHNA and CDR2 YNFKEQ. Between the trimmed V and J ends, which lost 0 bases and 0 bases, there was a span of 8 bases. Here the CDR3 DNA reads TGTGCCAGCAGCCAAGAAGAGAGCAACCAAGAGACCCAGTACTTC. It encodes CASSQEESNQETQYF.

The gene calls are TRBV6-5 and TRBJ1-2, with 7 bases that match TRBD1. Trimming cost V 0 bases and J 4 bases; bases outside gene matches: 8. This CDR3 contains 16 residues. Looked up from germline, CDR1 is MNHEY and CDR2 is SVGAGI. The DNA of the CDR3 is TGTGCCAGCAGTTACTCGAATCGGAGGGGGCTCTATGGCTACACCTTC. It translates to CASSYSNRRGLYGYTF.

The chain has TRBV5-1 and TRBJ2-2; D unclear. V was cut by 0 bases and J by 6 bases, with 15 bases left in between. CDR3 size: 16 residues. Per germline, CDR1 SGHRS and CDR2 YFSETQ. The CDR3 region is CASSLATKPSPGELFF. CDR3 bases: TGCGCCAGCAGCTTGGCCACCAAGCCGAGTCCCGGGGAGCTGTTTTTT.

This chain joins TRBV5-1 and TRBJ2-7, with D possibly TRBD2 on 6 matching bases. This CDR3 comprises 18 residues. V was trimmed by 4 bases and J by 2 bases, leaving 25 bases between them. Germline-derived CDR1 and CDR2 are SGHRS and YFSETQ. The CDR3: CASSILGTGLVNPYEQYF. Written as DNA, the CDR3 is TGCGCCAGCAGCATACTTGGGACGGGACTCGTAAATCCCTACGAGCAGTACTTC.

The J gene is TRBJ1-1, the V gene TRBV10-1; 12 bases match TRBD1. V was clipped by 11 bases and J by 3 bases; unmatched bases: 13. The CDR3 sequence is 16 residues long. Germline V CDR1 and CDR2: WNHNN, SYGVQD (reference sequence). The CDR3 is CAGHSGTGGSHTEAFF. As DNA, the CDR3 is TGCGCCGGGCACTCCGGGACAGGGGGCTCCCACACTGAAGCTTTCTTT.

The V and J genes are TRBV12-5 and TRBJ1-1; D unclear. V shed 0 bases and J shed 0 bases, with 14 bases lying between them. CDR3 length: 17 amino acids. CDR1 is LGHNT, CDR2 FRNRAP, per germline. CDR3 protein: CASGLVRNSHMNTEAFF. In nucleotides, the CDR3 is TGTGCTAGTGGTTTGGTACGAAACAGCCATATGAACACTGAAGCTTTCTTT.

The chain employs TRBV7-9 and TRBJ1-1; D may be TRBD1 (5 bases). Trimming took off 1 base at V and 7 bases at J, with 16 bases between the two ends. This CDR3 has 15 amino acids. Germline CDR1 SEHNR, CDR2 FQNEAQ (reference sequence). The CDR3 nucleotides are TGTGCCAGCAGCTTAGAGGGTGGCAGCGGGGGTGAAGCTTTCTTT. It is translated as CASSLEGGSGGEAFF.

The rearrangement joins TRBV27 to TRBJ1-1, with 7 bases matching TRBD1. Germline CDR1 and CDR2: MNHEY and SMNVEV (reference sequence). This CDR3 comprises 17 residues. V lost 0 bases to trimming and J lost 0 bases; unmatched junction nucleotides: 7. CDR3 loop: CASSLSSGQEVNTEAFF. The CDR3 DNA sequence: TGTGCCAGCAGTTTATCTAGCGGACAGGAGGTGAACACTGAAGCTTTCTTT.

The chain employs TRBV5-6 and TRBJ2-1; weak D call: TRBD1 (6 bases). With 3 bases removed from V and 15 bases from J, the gap between germline ends came to 16 bases. This CDR3 has 12 amino acids. Germline V CDR1 and CDR2: SGHDT, YYEEEE. CDR3 amino acids: CASSWKTGSAFF. The CDR3, as DNA: TGTGCCAGCAGCTGGAAGACAGGTAGTGCGTTCTTC.

J is TRBJ1-5 and V is TRBV2; D not resolved. CDR1 is SNHLY and CDR2 is FYNNEI in the germline V gene. V shed 7 bases and J shed 4 bases, with 8 bases lying between them. The CDR3 runs 12 residues. The CDR3 region has the DNA TGTGCCAGCAACCGAGTAAATCAGCCCCAGCATTTT. Amino acids: CASNRVNQPQHF.

This clone was found a few times. The V call is TRBV28, the J call TRBJ2-7; 8 bases agree with TRBD2. The trim removed 3 bases at V and 2 bases at J, leaving 12 bases unmatched. Germline V gives CDR1 MDHEN, CDR2 SYDVKM. This CDR3 has 17 residues. The CDR3 DNA reads as TGTGCCAGCAGTTTCTCGGGAGGGCCTCTTTTCGCCTACGAGCAGTACTTC. As protein: CASSFSGGPLFAYEQYF.

This chain joins TRBV19 and TRBJ1-6; 9 nucleotides agree with TRBD1. The germline gives CDR1 LNHDA, CDR2 SQIVND (reference sequence). V gave up 9 bases and J gave up 9 bases; unmatched junction bases: 6. The CDR3 contains 13 residues. DNA for the CDR3: TGTGCCAGCCGGGACAGGGTATTTTCACCCCTCCACTTT. It codes for CASRDRVFSPLHF.

The chain combines TRBV6-5 with TRBJ2-3; tentatively, D is TRBD1 (5 bases). The CDR3 covers 14 residues. Germline CDR1 and CDR2: MNHEY and SVGAGI. Trimming pared 5 bases from V and 0 bases from J, leaving 9 bases between. CDR3 region: CASSKDTSTDTQYF. CDR3 DNA: TGTGCCAGCAGTAAGGACACCAGCACAGATACGCAGTATTTT.

On this clone: Other DNA sequences within the sample encode an identical CDR3. V is TRBV29-1 and J is TRBJ2-2; weak D call: TRBD2 (6 bases). The CDR3 is 14 residues long. Trimming pared 4 bases from V and 2 bases from J, leaving 11 bases between. The germline V gene has CDR1 SQVTM and CDR2 ANQGSEA. The CDR3 bases are TGCAGCGTTGTCAGCGGGTCCAACACCGGGGAGCTGTTTTTT. This sequence encodes CSVVSGSNTGELFF.

V and J are TRBV7-2 and TRBJ2-3, with 8 nucleotides matching TRBD2. J lost 0 bases, V lost 4 bases, and 15 bases had no gene match. There are 19 residues in the CDR3. The germline V gene encodes CDR1 SGHTA and CDR2 FQGNSA. CDR3: CASSWFGPAGGRSTDTQYF. DNA of the CDR3: TGTGCCAGCAGCTGGTTTGGGCCCGCGGGGGGCCGCAGCACAGATACGCAGTATTTT. The full variable domain, completed using reference TRBV7-2 and TRBJ2-3, is GAGVSQSPSNKVTEKGKDVELRCDPISGHTALYWYRQSLGQGLEFLIYFQGNSAPDKSGLPSDRFSAERTGGSVSTLTIQRTQQEDSAVYLCASSWFGPAGGRSTDTQYFGPGTRLTVL.

This clone was picked up one time. V is TRBV6-5 and J is TRBJ2-7; D may be TRBD1 (5 bases). The ends were cut back, 0 bases at V and 6 bases at J, with 18 bases in the middle. Germline V gives CDR1 MNHEY, CDR2 SVGAGI. The CDR3 totals 16 residues. The CDR3 protein is CASSYSKLSSGSEQYF. CDR3 DNA: TGTGCCAGCAGTTACTCGAAGTTGAGTTCAGGGTCCGAGCAGTACTTC.

V usage is TRBV5-1 and J usage is TRBJ1-3; perhaps TRBD1 as D (5 bases). The CDR3 is 14 residues long. Trimming removed 4 bases from V and 4 bases from J, with 12 bases in between. Germline CDR1 SGHRS, CDR2 YFSETQ. CDR3 region: CASSPGGEGNTIYF. For the CDR3, the DNA is TGCGCCAGCAGCCCCGGGGGGGAAGGAAACACCATATATTTT. The whole variable domain, remainder taken from reference TRBV5-1 and TRBJ1-3, is KAGVTQTPRYLIKTRGQQVTLSCSPISGHRSVSWYQQTPGQGLQFLFEYFSETQRNKGNFPGRFSGRQFSNSRSEMNVSTLELGDSALYLCASSPGGEGNTIYFGEGSWLTVV.

V and J are TRBV19 and TRBJ2-3; 7 bases map to TRBD2. V shed 5 bases, J shed 5 bases, and the junction held 7 bases outside the gene matches. The germline gives CDR1 LNHDA, CDR2 SQIVND (reference sequence). The CDR3 consists of 14 residues. CDR3 bases: TGTGCCAGTAGTTTGAGACTAGCAGGAGATACGCAGTATTTT. Protein: CASSLRLAGDTQYF. The complete variable domain, with remaining parts taken from reference TRBV19 and TRBJ2-3, reads DGGITQSPKYLFRKEGQNVTLSCEQNLNHDAMYWYRQDPGQGLRLIYYSQIVNDFQKGDIAEGYSVSREKKESFPLTVTSAQKNPTAFYLCASSLRLAGDTQYFGPGTRLTVL.